A single sample is the source of the 31 T cell receptor beta chains below, sequenced in a study of T-cell reconstitution after alpha-beta-depleted transplantation in children. Unique molecular identifiers tagged the TCRbeta library. Using its own MiXCR run on the PCR reads, TCRdb lists one record per CDR3 protein. The sample lists 500,000 or so distinct CDR3 sequences, approximately 32% occurring once. The source was PBMCs from the stem cell graft donor, collected from the stem cell graft. The receptors stem from a human donor who donated a stem cell graft to a child with aplastic anemia.

This rearrangement joins TRBV20-1 to TRBJ1-6; perhaps TRBD1 as D (5 bases). Germline V gene sequence: CDR1 DFQATT, CDR2 SNEGSKA (reference sequence). Trimming removed 3 bases at V and 8 bases at J, with 11 bases between. The CDR3 extends over 13 amino acids. CDR3 amino acids: CSARHRPHSPLHF. Here the CDR3 DNA reads TGCAGTGCTAGGCACAGGCCCCATTCACCCCTCCACTTT.

This clonotype was recorded a few times. V and J are TRBV20-1 and TRBJ1-4; 9 bases align to TRBD1. V gave up 5 bases and J gave up 4 bases; unmatched junction bases: 5. CDR3 length: 14 amino acids. Germline V gives CDR1 DFQATT, CDR2 SNEGSKA (reference sequence). The CDR3 loop is CSAGDRVINEKLFF. In DNA form, the CDR3 reads TGCAGTGCTGGGGACAGGGTAATTAATGAAAAACTGTTTTTT.

This clonotype has at least ten counts. The gene calls are TRBV5-6 and TRBJ1-1, with TRBD1 matching 7 bases. V trimming: 3 bases; J trimming: 0 bases; junction bases outside the gene matches: 5. This CDR3 contains 15 residues. Germline V gene data show CDR1 as SGHDT and CDR2 as YYEEEE. CDR3 nucleotides: TGTGCCAGCAGCTCGGGACAGAACATGAACACTGAAGCTTTCTTT. Its translation is CASSSGQNMNTEAFF.

The V call is TRBV6-1, the J call TRBJ2-1; weak D call: TRBD1 (5 bases). The V gene lost 6 bases and the J gene lost 14 bases, with 20 bases spanning the gap. This CDR3 comprises 13 residues. Germline V lookup: CDR1 MNHNS, CDR2 SASEGT. Here the CDR3 reads CASSLRPRGDEFF. Here the CDR3 DNA reads TGTGCCAGCAGCCTTCGGCCAAGGGGTGACGAGTTCTTC.

The CDR3 region is CASSPPSRAYGYTF. The CDR3, as DNA: TGTGCCAGCAGTCCCCCCAGTCGAGCCTATGGCTACACCTTC. The genes are TRBV12-3 or TRBV12-4 and TRBJ1-2; D unclear. V was clipped by 5 bases and J by 4 bases, with 14 bases between them. This CDR3 has 14 amino acids.

This clonotype has a handful of counts. This chain links TRBV9 with TRBJ1-6; TRBD1 aligns across 8 bases. Trimming took 0 bases from V and 6 from J; bases not matched to a gene: 8. Germline loops: CDR1 SGDLS, CDR2 YYNGEE. This CDR3 is built from 17 residues. CDR3 residues: CASSVATGGGFNSPLHF. DNA of the CDR3: TGTGCCAGCAGCGTAGCTACAGGGGGGGGTTTTAATTCACCCCTCCACTTT.

There are a few counts of this clonotype. The gene calls are TRBV29-1 and TRBJ1-2, with D unresolved. CDR3 length equals 11 residues. Trimming took 4 bases from V and 3 from J, leaving 6 bases between them. Germline V lookup: CDR1 SQVTM, CDR2 ANQGSEA. CDR3 coding DNA: TGCAGCGTTGGTGTTTACTATGGCTACACCTTC. Translated: CSVGVYYGYTF.

This rearrangement joins TRBV20-1 to TRBJ2-3, with TRBD1 matching 8 bases. There are 14 residues in the CDR3. The junction had 8 bases not matched to a gene; V was cut back by 6 bases and J by 3 bases. Germline CDR1 and CDR2: DFQATT and SNEGSKA (reference sequence). The CDR3 loop reads CSARRQGSTDTQYF. The CDR3 DNA reads TGCAGTGCGCGTCGACAGGGGTCAACAGATACGCAGTATTTT.

The chain has TRBV5-1 and TRBJ2-3; no reliable D call. Germline loops: CDR1 SGHRS, CDR2 YFSETQ. This CDR3 has 11 residues. With 7 bases removed from V and 5 bases from J, the gap between germline ends came to 8 bases. The CDR3 DNA is TGCGCCAGCGTGAAGGGAGATACGCAGTATTTT. Residues: CASVKGDTQYF.

The chain recombines TRBV30 with TRBJ1-2; D perhaps matches TRBD1 (6 bases). V was trimmed by 7 bases and J by 4 bases, leaving 19 bases between them. This CDR3 spans 14 amino acids. Germline V lookup: CDR1 GTSNPN, CDR2 SVGIG (reference sequence). The CDR3 nucleotides read TGTGCCTCGACCGGGACAAAATTTGGCTATGGCTACACCTTC. Translating it yields CASTGTKFGYGYTF.

This chain links TRBV27 with TRBJ2-5; D is possibly TRBD1 or TRBD2 (5 bases each). CDR1 and CDR2 from the germline V gene are MNHEY and SMNVEV (reference sequence). This CDR3 has 13 amino acids. V dropped 9 bases and J dropped 4 bases, with 15 bases sitting between them. The CDR3 DNA reads TGTGCCAGTGGCTACTCGAGGGGAGAGACCCAGTACTTC. It is translated as CASGYSRGETQYF.

The V call is TRBV11-2, the J call TRBJ2-6, with D perhaps TRBD1 (5 bases). Germline CDR1 is SGHAT and CDR2 is FQNNGV. The CDR3 sequence is 19 residues long. V lost 2 bases, J lost 0 bases, and 17 bases lay in between. This CDR3 reads CASSLSAGPAYSGANVLTF. DNA of the CDR3: TGTGCCAGCAGCTTAAGTGCAGGGCCGGCATACTCTGGGGCCAACGTCCTGACTTTC.

This clonotype was detected a few times. This rearrangement joins TRBV6-1 to TRBJ2-2, with 7 bases lining up with TRBD2. V lost 6 bases to trimming and J lost 2 bases; unmatched junction nucleotides: 6. The germline V gene encodes CDR1 MNHNS and CDR2 SASEGT. This CDR3 has 15 amino acids. CDR3 nucleotides: TGTGCCAGCAGCCGCGGGACTACAAACACCGGGGAGCTGTTTTTT. Translating it yields CASSRGTTNTGELFF.

The gene calls are TRBV11-2 and TRBJ2-1; TRBD2 matches at 12 bases. V shed 5 bases, J shed 8 bases, and the junction held 10 bases outside the gene matches. The CDR3 covers 16 residues. Germline CDR1 and CDR2: SGHAT and FQNNGV. The CDR3 region is CASSERRLAGVDEQFF. The CDR3 DNA reads as TGTGCCAGCAGCGAAAGAAGACTAGCGGGAGTTGATGAGCAGTTCTTC.

This clonotype turned up a few times. The genes are TRBV11-2 and TRBJ2-1, with D possibly TRBD2 on 5 matching bases. Germline CDR1 is SGHAT and CDR2 is FQNNGV. CDR3 size: 12 residues. V was pared by 5 bases and J by 6 bases, with 8 bases between. This chain's CDR3 is CASSPAVNEQFF. As DNA, the CDR3 is TGTGCCAGCAGCCCAGCGGTCAATGAGCAGTTCTTC.

V gene TRBV7-2 combines with J gene TRBJ2-2; perhaps D is TRBD1 or TRBD2 (5 bases each). V lost 4 bases and J 4 bases, leaving 19 bases between the germline ends. The CDR3 extends over 17 amino acids. Germline values: CDR1 SGHTA, CDR2 FQGNSA. The CDR3 is CASSWGPGRGVTGELFF. The CDR3 DNA sequence: TGTGCCAGCAGCTGGGGACCGGGAAGGGGCGTCACCGGGGAGCTGTTTTTT.

The rearrangement links TRBV4-1 to TRBJ2-1; 10 nucleotides agree with TRBD2. The V segment lost 2 bases and the J segment 6 bases; nucleotides outside the gene matches: 7. CDR1 is MGHRA and CDR2 is YSYEKL in the germline V gene. The CDR3 extends over 16 amino acids. The CDR3 reads CASSQSAGGGPNEQFF. The CDR3 coding sequence is TGCGCCAGCAGCCAATCAGCGGGAGGGGGTCCCAATGAGCAGTTCTTC.

This chain connects TRBV6-6 to TRBJ2-1; 13 positions match TRBD2. Germline CDR1 MNHNY, CDR2 SVGAGI (reference sequence). Losses at the gene ends were 9 bases for V and 10 bases for J; bases not matched to a gene: 6. This CDR3 comprises 13 residues. The CDR3 DNA is TGTGCCAGTACTGGGACTAGCGGGACAGAGCAGTTCTTC. Translated, it gives CASTGTSGTEQFF.

In its sample, this clonotype was seen a few times. The chain combines TRBV18 with TRBJ1-6; D ambiguous. The CDR3 loop spans 13 amino acids. The V end was cut by 0 bases, the J end by 11 bases, with 8 bases between. Germline CDR1 reads KGHSH; CDR2 reads LQKENI. The DNA for the CDR3 is TGTGCCAGCTCACCACCGGGAATCGCACCCCTCCACTTT. Amino acids: CASSPPGIAPLHF. Variable domain in full (rest from reference TRBV18 and TRBJ1-6): NAGVMQNPRHLVRRRGQEARLRCSPMKGHSHVYWYRQLPEEGLKFMVYLQKENIIDESGMPKERFSAEFPKEGPSILRIQQVVRGDSAAYFCASSPPGIAPLHFGNGTRLTVT.

This rearrangement joins TRBV7-2 to TRBJ2-7, with D unresolved. Germline CDR1 SGHTA, CDR2 FQGNSA. The CDR3 sequence is 12 residues long. The V and J ends lost 1 base and 3 bases respectively, with 4 bases between them. The CDR3: CASSLVLYEQYF. As DNA, the CDR3 is TGTGCCAGCAGCTTAGTTCTCTACGAGCAGTACTTC.

The genes are TRBV25-1 and TRBJ2-5; D is unclear. Trimming took 1 base from V and 5 from J, leaving 8 bases between them. CDR1 MGHDK and CDR2 SYGVNS come from the germline V gene. There are 13 residues in the CDR3. The CDR3: CASSEWSRETQYF. The CDR3 nucleotides read TGTGCCAGCAGTGAATGGAGCAGGGAGACCCAGTACTTC.

The chain couples TRBV12-3 or TRBV12-4 to TRBJ1-1; D gene uncertain. V lost 5 bases and J 1 base, leaving 14 bases between the germline ends. There are 15 residues in the CDR3. The CDR3 sequence is CASSPTIGPNTEAFF. The DNA for the CDR3 is TGTGCCAGCAGTCCCACTATAGGACCGAACACTGAAGCTTTCTTT.

V and J are TRBV24-1 and TRBJ1-4, with D hard to call. Per the germline V gene, CDR1 is KGHDR and CDR2 is SFDVKD. The CDR3 contains 14 residues. The V end was cut by 1 base, the J end by 7 bases, with 9 bases between. CDR3 protein: CATSDLRFGEKLFF. CDR3 bases: TGTGCCACCAGTGATTTACGGTTTGGTGAAAAACTGTTTTTT.

In this sample, this clonotype turned up a few times. CDR3 sequence: CASSPDDGQNTEAFF. CDR3 DNA sequence: TGTGCCAGCTCACCCGACGACGGACAGAACACTGAAGCTTTCTTT. This chain links TRBV18 with TRBJ1-1; D may be TRBD1 (5 bases). With 3 bases removed from V and 1 base from J, the gap between germline ends came to 12 bases. The CDR3 spans 15 residues. From germline, CDR1 is KGHSH and CDR2 LQKENI.

This clonotype was seen more than once but under ten times. The gene calls are TRBV20-1 and TRBJ1-3; D is unclear. Germline loops: CDR1 DFQATT, CDR2 SNEGSKA (reference sequence). V was shortened by 1 base and J by 3 bases, with 10 bases between the two germline ends. The CDR3 has 14 amino acids. CDR3 region: CSARGGSDGNTIYF. Written as DNA, the CDR3 is TGCAGTGCTAGAGGAGGGTCAGATGGAAACACCATATATTTT.

This clonotype has more than one count but fewer than ten. The chain uses TRBV5-4 and TRBJ2-3; no definite D call. The CDR3 extends over 14 amino acids. With 3 bases removed from V and 2 bases from J, the gap between germline ends came to 10 bases. CDR1 and CDR2 (germline): SGHNT, YYREEE (reference sequence). The CDR3 is CASSSERPTDTQYF. CDR3 nucleotide sequence: TGTGCCAGCAGCTCAGAGAGGCCCACAGATACGCAGTATTTT.

V is TRBV5-1 and J is TRBJ2-2; 7 positions match TRBD2. CDR3 size: 15 residues. V shed 8 bases and J 2 bases; nucleotides not matched to a gene: 9. Germline CDR1 reads SGHRS; CDR2 reads YFSETQ. CDR3 protein: CASASGGTNTGELFF. CDR3 bases: TGCGCCAGTGCCTCGGGAGGCACCAACACCGGGGAGCTGTTTTTT.

This clonotype was counted between two and nine times. The V call is TRBV20-1, the J call TRBJ1-5; tentative D call: TRBD1 (5 bases). The CDR3 sequence is 16 residues long. Trimming took off 0 bases at V and 6 bases at J, with 18 bases between the two ends. Germline loops: CDR1 DFQATT, CDR2 SNEGSKA (reference sequence). CDR3 sequence: CSARDLRGATAQPQHF. The CDR3 nucleotides are TGCAGTGCTAGAGATCTCCGGGGCGCGACAGCTCAGCCCCAGCATTTT.

This clonotype showed up just a few times. The V and J genes are TRBV5-1 and TRBJ2-5, with a possible D match to TRBD1 (6 bases). Per the germline V gene, CDR1 is SGHRS and CDR2 is YFSETQ. The CDR3 sequence is 15 residues long. The germline V and J ends were trimmed by 7 bases and 0 bases, with 16 bases remaining between them. The CDR3 sequence: CASGTTGWYQETQYF. The CDR3 bases are TGCGCCAGCGGAACAACAGGGTGGTACCAAGAGACCCAGTACTTC.

The gene calls are TRBV12-3 or TRBV12-4 and TRBJ1-1; 7 bases agree with TRBD1. The V gene end was trimmed by 3 bases and the J gene end by 11 bases; junction bases not matched to a gene: 9. This CDR3 comprises 13 residues. The CDR3 DNA sequence: TGTGCCAGCAGTTTCGTCGGGACAGAAACGGCTTTCTTT. It yields the protein CASSFVGTETAFF.

This sequence joins TRBV20-1 and TRBJ2-5; TRBD1 or TRBD2 may be the D gene (5 bases each). V dropped 0 bases and J dropped 3 bases, with 14 bases sitting between them. The CDR3 sequence is 15 residues long. The germline gives CDR1 DFQATT, CDR2 SNEGSKA (reference sequence). CDR3 region: CSARETGRLEETQYF. In DNA, the CDR3 is TGCAGTGCTAGAGAGACGGGACGGCTGGAAGAGACCCAGTACTTC.